The 11 T cell receptor beta chains presented below share a single source sample, sequenced in a study of blood T cell repertoires in COVID-19. Assay: immunoSEQ multiplex PCR; the TCRdb copy retains only in-frame clones and omits some. The sample has approximately 54,000 clones; approximately 90% are singletons. Sample: peripheral blood. These receptor sequences come from a woman in her forties with active COVID-19.

The chain has TRBV3-1 (or the pseudogene TRBV3-2) and TRBJ2-1; possible D gene TRBD2, 6 bases. The germline gives CDR1 LGHDT, CDR2 YNNKEL (reference sequence). V was pared by 4 bases and J by 8 bases, with 9 bases between. The CDR3 is 12 amino acids. The CDR3 loop is CASSPEGDEQFF. The CDR3 DNA reads as TGTGCCAGCAGCCCGGAGGGTGATGAGCAGTTCTTC.

This chain links TRBV4-1 with TRBJ2-3, with TRBD2 identical over 7 bases. Germline V gene data show CDR1 as MGHRA and CDR2 as YSYEKL. J lost 0 bases, V lost 4 bases, and 7 bases had no gene match. This CDR3 has 16 residues. The CDR3 protein is CASSPPGRASTDTQYF. DNA for the CDR3: TGCGCCAGCAGCCCACCGGGGAGGGCTAGCACAGATACGCAGTATTTT.

The J gene is TRBJ2-7, the V gene TRBV4-2, with D uncertain. Trimming took 0 bases from V and 6 from J, leaving 9 bases between them. The CDR3 covers 13 residues. Germline lookup yields CDR1 LGHNA and CDR2 YNFKEQ. As DNA, the CDR3 is TGTGCCAGCAGCCAAGATTGGTCGAGCGAGCAGTACTTC. Translated, it gives CASSQDWSSEQYF.

The chain links TRBV10-3 to TRBJ1-5; D is unclear. Germline CDR1 is ENHRY and CDR2 is SYGVKD. This CDR3 has 13 residues. V was pared by 3 bases and J by 4 bases, with 7 bases between. The CDR3 loop reads CAISDTPNQPQHF. Here the CDR3 DNA reads TGTGCCATCAGTGATACACCTAATCAGCCCCAGCATTTT.

V and J are TRBV3-1 (or the pseudogene TRBV3-2) and TRBJ2-7; the match to TRBD1 covers 7 bases. Germline values: CDR1 LGHDT, CDR2 YNNKEL (reference sequence). V shed 0 bases and J 0 bases; nucleotides not matched to a gene: 5. This CDR3 is 16 amino acids long. The chain's CDR3 is CASSQERTGASYEQYF. As DNA, the CDR3 is TGTGCCAGCAGCCAAGAGCGAACAGGGGCCTCCTACGAGCAGTACTTC.

This chain links TRBV20-1 with TRBJ1-1; the D is unclear. Trimming took 4 bases from V and 2 from J, leaving 5 bases between them. The CDR3 is 11 amino acids. CDR1 and CDR2 (germline): DFQATT, SNEGSKA (reference sequence). The CDR3 bases are TGCAGTGCTAAGCTCAACACTGAAGCTTTCTTT. Its protein product is CSAKLNTEAFF.

V and J are TRBV6-5 and TRBJ1-1; tentative D call: TRBD1 (5 bases). V was pared by 6 bases and J by 3 bases, with 14 bases between. The CDR3 loop spans 14 amino acids. CDR1 and CDR2 from the germline V gene are MNHEY and SVGAGI. The CDR3 reads CASRIRQTDTEAFF. The DNA for the CDR3 is TGTGCCAGCAGAATCAGACAGACAGACACTGAAGCTTTCTTT.

This clone was counted once. The rearrangement joins TRBV14 to TRBJ2-7; 14 positions match TRBD2. After removal of 1 base from V and 0 bases from J, the junction contained 14 bases not matched to a gene. Germline-derived CDR1 and CDR2 are SGHDN and FVKESK. There are 21 residues in the CDR3. The CDR3: CASSQGLPRTSGGIPSYEQYF. The DNA for the CDR3 is TGTGCCAGCAGCCAAGGCCTTCCTAGGACTAGCGGGGGGATCCCCTCCTACGAGCAGTACTTC.

The CDR3, as DNA: TGTGCCAGCAGCTTGACTAGCGGTTTCCAAGAGACCCAGTACTTC. Translating gives CASSLTSGFQETQYF. This chain joins TRBV7-3 and TRBJ2-5; 9 bases match TRBD2. This CDR3 is built from 15 residues. Trimming removed 3 bases from V and 1 base from J; junction bases left unmatched: 3. Looked up from germline, CDR1 is SGHTA and CDR2 is FQGTGA.

This chain connects TRBV7-9 to TRBJ2-2; TRBD1 matches 9 bases. Germline V lookup: CDR1 SEHNR, CDR2 FQNEAQ (reference sequence). The CDR3 loop spans 14 amino acids. V lost 5 bases, J lost 7 bases, and 5 bases stayed unmatched. The CDR3 nucleotides read TGTGCCAGCAGCCCGGGACAGGGTATCGGGGAGCTGTTTTTT. Translated: CASSPGQGIGELFF. The variable domain in full, completed from reference TRBV7-9 and TRBJ2-2, reads DTGVSQNPRHKITKRGQNVTFRCDPISEHNRLYWYRQTLGQGPEFLTYFQNEAQLEKSRLLSDRFSAERPKGSFSTLEIQRTEQGDSAMYLCASSPGQGIGELFFGEGSRLTVL.

The rearrangement links TRBV11-3 to TRBJ2-5; 14 bases are shared with TRBD2. V shed 5 bases and J 1 base; nucleotides not matched to a gene: 3. Per germline, CDR1 SGHNT and CDR2 YENEEA. The CDR3 totals 16 residues. CDR3 loop: CASSPGTSGGQETQYF. In DNA, the CDR3 is TGTGCCAGCAGCCCTGGGACTAGCGGGGGCCAAGAGACCCAGTACTTC.